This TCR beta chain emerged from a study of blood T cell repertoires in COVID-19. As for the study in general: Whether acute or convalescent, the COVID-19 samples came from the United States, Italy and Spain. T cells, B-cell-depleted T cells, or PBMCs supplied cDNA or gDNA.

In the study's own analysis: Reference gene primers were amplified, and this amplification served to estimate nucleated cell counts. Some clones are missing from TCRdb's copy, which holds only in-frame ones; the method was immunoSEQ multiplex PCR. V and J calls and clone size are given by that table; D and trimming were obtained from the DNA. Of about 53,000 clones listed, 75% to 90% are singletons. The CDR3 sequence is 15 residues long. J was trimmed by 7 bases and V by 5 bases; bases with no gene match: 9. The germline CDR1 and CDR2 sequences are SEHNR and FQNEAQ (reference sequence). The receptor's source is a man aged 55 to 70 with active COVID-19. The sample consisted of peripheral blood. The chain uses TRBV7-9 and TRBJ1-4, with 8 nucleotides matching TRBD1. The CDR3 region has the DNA TGTGCCAGCAGCGCCGGACAGGGTTTCGGTGAAAAACTGTTTTTT. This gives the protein CASSAGQGFGEKLFF.